This T cell receptor (beta chain) was profiled in a study of PD-1 blockade in classical Hodgkin lymphoma. Findings and limits, study-wide: A reduction in baseline TCR diversity was reportedly seen in newly diagnosed patients relative to healthy donors.

Described time point: cycle 4 day 1 (C4D1), after around six weeks of nivolumab. All the patients suffered relapse after autologous stem cell transplantation, and brentuximab vedotin exposure differed. Here immunoSEQ multiplex PCR was the method, and the copy in TCRdb shows in-frame clones only, minus some. The sample carries tens of thousands of clones, around 94% recorded once. Comments on this clone: Its antigen is unknown.

With 2 bases removed from V and 2 bases from J, the gap between germline ends came to 12 bases. The CDR3 contains 15 residues. The V gene's germline CDR1 is ENHRY and CDR2 SYGVKD. This receptor was taken from a human donor with classical Hodgkin lymphoma. The V gene is TRBV10-3, the J gene TRBJ1-1; D possibly corresponds to TRBD1 (5 bases). The specimen comprised peripheral blood mononuclear cells (PBMCs), sampled before the fourth cycle of nivolumab. Here the CDR3 reads CAISENGGSNTEAFF. Here the CDR3 DNA reads TGTGCCATCAGTGAGAATGGGGGGAGCAACACTGAAGCTTTCTTT.